This T cell receptor beta chain is from a study of OX40 agonist ivuxolimab in advanced cancers. Background on the study: It was ivuxolimab, an agonistic anti-OX40 (CD134) antibody, that patients were treated with. Study outcomes and limitations: Certain nonresponding patients likewise had low normalized T-cell clonal expansion.

Collection of blood occurred at baseline, at cycle 4 day 1, and at cycle 7 day 1. TCRdb's copy holds only in-frame clones and misses some; the assay was immunoSEQ multiplex PCR. The profile shows about 99,000 clones, 90% to 95% of them singletons. As to this clone: Its target is unknown.

There are 13 residues in the CDR3. V lost 5 bases to trimming and J lost 2 bases, with 9 bases between them. Germline V gene data show CDR1 as SGHVS and CDR2 as FQNEAQ. The chain joins TRBV7-8 to TRBJ1-1; D remains unclear. This sequence originates from an adult with an advanced solid tumor such as melanoma, head and neck, liver or kidney cancer. Here the sequenced sample was CD4+ or CD8+ T cells sorted from blood, taken in a trial of the OX40 agonist ivuxolimab. The CDR3: CASSRRGNTEAFF. The CDR3 DNA sequence: TGTGCCAGCAGCAGACGTGGTAACACTGAAGCTTTCTTT.